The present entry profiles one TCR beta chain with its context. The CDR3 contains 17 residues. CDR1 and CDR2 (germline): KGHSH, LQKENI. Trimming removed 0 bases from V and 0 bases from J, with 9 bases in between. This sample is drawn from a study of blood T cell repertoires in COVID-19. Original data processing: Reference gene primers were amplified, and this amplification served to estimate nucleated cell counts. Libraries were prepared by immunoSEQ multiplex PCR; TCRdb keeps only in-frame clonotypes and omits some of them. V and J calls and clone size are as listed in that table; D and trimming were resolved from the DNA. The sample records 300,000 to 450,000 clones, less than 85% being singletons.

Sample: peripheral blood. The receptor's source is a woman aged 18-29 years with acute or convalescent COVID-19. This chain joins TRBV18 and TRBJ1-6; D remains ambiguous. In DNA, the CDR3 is TGTGCCAGCTCACCACCGGAGCAAAGCTCCTATAATTCACCCCTCCACTTT. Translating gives CASSPPEQSSYNSPLHF.